These 7 T cell receptor beta chains came from one sample sequenced in a study of molecular identifiers for immune sequencing clone quantification. TCRdb recomputed calls from the PCR reads with MiXCR, one row per CDR3 protein. The sample contains about 54,000 distinct CDR3 sequences, under 30% of which appear only once. The material sequenced was naive CD8+ T cells from blood, with Jurkat cell RNA spiked in. As for subset: FACS-sorted CD8+CD4-CCR7+CD45RA+ naive T cells. The receptors shown here come from a human donor in good health. Some libraries in this study had Jurkat cell RNA spiked in.

This clonotype was counted ten times or more. The rearrangement uses TRBV2 and TRBJ2-2; D perhaps matches TRBD1 (6 bases). CDR1 and CDR2 (germline): SNHLY, FYNNEI. This CDR3 has 20 amino acids. Trimming pared 5 bases from V and 5 bases from J, leaving 30 bases between. CDR3 loop: CASSSRDLGEQGRGTGELFF. CDR3 nucleotide sequence: TGTGCCAGCAGTTCCCGGGATTTGGGGGAACAGGGAAGAGGTACCGGGGAGCTGTTTTTT. The full variable domain, in which reference TRBV2 and TRBJ2-2 provide the parts outside the CDR3, is EPEVTQTPSHQVTQMGQEVILRCVPISNHLYFYWYRQILGQKVEFLVSFYNNEISEKSEIFDDQFSVERPDGSNFTLKIRSTKLEDSAMYFCASSSRDLGEQGRGTGELFFGEGSRLTVL.

On this clonotype: An end of the junction does not agree with germline; a read error may underlie this. The genes are TRBV27 and TRBJ2-7, with D possibly matching TRBD1 (6 bases). Germline V CDR1 and CDR2: MNHEY, SMNVEV (reference sequence). The CDR3 has 12 amino acids. CDR3 sequence (DNA): TGTGCCAACAGTTTAGGGGGACACGAGCAGTACTTC. Translating it yields CANSLGGHEQYF.

This clonotype was seen many times. The chain is built from TRBV7-9 and TRBJ1-5; 8 positions match TRBD1. The CDR3 length is 15 residues. CDR1 is SEHNR, CDR2 FQNEAQ, per germline (reference sequence). The V segment lost 3 bases and the J segment 9 bases; nucleotides outside the gene matches: 10. CDR3 residues: CASSFGQGLLGPQHF. The DNA of the CDR3 is TGTGCCAGCAGCTTTGGACAGGGCCTCCTGGGGCCCCAGCATTTT.

This clonotype showed up many times. The chain recombines TRBV9 with TRBJ2-7; TRBD2 matches at 8 bases. The CDR3 extends over 15 amino acids. CDR1 is SGDLS, CDR2 YYNGEE, per germline. With V trimmed by 4 bases and J by 3 bases, 9 bases remained unmatched. Here the CDR3 reads CASSPRLAISYEQYF. In nucleotides, the CDR3 is TGTGCCAGCAGCCCCAGACTAGCGATCAGCTACGAGCAGTACTTC.

The rearrangement links TRBV29-1 to TRBJ2-7, with D possibly being TRBD1 or TRBD2 (5 bases each). V shed 2 bases and J shed 2 bases, with 7 bases lying between them. Germline V gene lookup returns CDR1 SQVTM and CDR2 ANQGSEA. The length of the CDR3 is 12 residues. The DNA for the CDR3 is TGCAGCGTTGAAAGGGACGCCTACGAGCAGTACTTC. Its translation is CSVERDAYEQYF.

Comment on this clonotype: Mismatch with germline at one junction end may stem from a read error. The chain recombines TRBV3-1 with TRBJ2-7; 8 bases are shared with TRBD2. The CDR3 covers 17 residues. Germline CDR1 is LGHDT and CDR2 is YNNKEL (reference sequence). CDR3 in amino acids: CARSQDFAGGRRYEQYF. CDR3 in DNA: TGTGCCCGCAGCCAAGATTTTGCGGGGGGCCGAAGGTACGAGCAGTACTTC.

This chain uses TRBV7-9 with TRBJ2-5; no clear D gene. Trimming shortened V by 1 base and J by 9 bases, and 12 bases separated the two germline ends. The CDR3 loop spans 13 amino acids. Per germline, CDR1 SEHNR and CDR2 FQNEAQ (reference sequence). CDR3 region: CASSLVDVEAQYF. The CDR3, as DNA: TGTGCCAGCAGCTTAGTCGATGTTGAGGCCCAGTACTTC.